This T cell receptor beta chain was found in a study of blood T cell repertoires in COVID-19. Study at large: The United States, Italy and Spain provided the acute and convalescent COVID-19 samples.

This CDR3 spans 14 amino acids. Trimming left V 0 bases short and J 2 bases short, with 7 bases between. The germline gives CDR1 LGHNA, CDR2 YNFKEQ. Per the authors' pipeline: Amplification from reference gene primers served as the basis for estimated nucleated cell counts. Method: immunoSEQ multiplex PCR; TCRdb's copy keeps in-frame clones and lacks some. That table gives V, J and clone size, and the DNA gave D and trimming. The sample shows around 300,000 clones, 83% of them seen only once. This TCR derives from a woman aged 45-65 years who had recovered from COVID-19. The V gene is TRBV4-2, the J gene TRBJ1-1; D not resolved. Sample: peripheral blood. The CDR3 nucleotides read TGTGCCAGCAGCCAAGATCTGTTAAACACTGAAGCTTTCTTT. Its translation: CASSQDLLNTEAFF.